The sequence of this T cell receptor beta chain was determined in a study of T cells after yellow fever vaccination (dated by TCRdb to between 2018 and 2021). With regard to the full study: Libraries from fractions with low cell numbers were prepared with the SMART-Seq v4 Ultra Low Input RNA kit. Bulk TCR alpha and beta repertoires were sequenced longitudinally to track T-cell clones before and after primary and booster YFV17D yellow fever vaccination. Two healthy male donors, one aged 18 to 29 and one aged 30 to 40 years, made up the cohort. Blood was drawn at multiple timepoints before and after primary and secondary immunization, with bulk PBMC replicates and cell subsets isolated. Results the study describes overall, beyond this receptor: Computational filtering was required because FACS-sorted repertoires could contain abundant contaminating clonotypes from the bulk population. A small share of clonotypes occurred in both CD4 and CD8 compartments, likely arising from convergent recombination. Compared with the primary T-cell response, the secondary T-cell response was faster but weaker, reaching its peak on day 5 rather than on day 15. Most clones expanded after primary vaccination were re-detected after the booster (just under 97% of CD4 and around 88% of CD8), suggesting broad memory maintenance. Because the study included only two donors, the extent to which the findings can be generalized is limited.

Spanning cysteine to phenylalanine, the CDR3 consists of 12 amino acids. Only the CDR3 region is kept as DNA, spanning 36 bases read in frame from base 1. A distance of 9 bases separates the germline ends of V and J, which lose 6 bases and 3 bases respectively. The germline V gene specifies MDHEN as CDR1 and SYDVKM as CDR2. The sample holds a few counts of this clonotype. What antigen it recognizes has not been identified. Base-call qualities are not available, and no considerably larger clone is one nucleotide away. TCR cDNA was synthesized by 5'RACE template switching, which introduced a universal primer site and unique molecular identifiers. Priming for cDNA synthesis came from both the TCR alpha and TCR beta constant segments. Libraries were amplified in two PCR steps, with sample barcodes and sequencing adapters added in the second step. Sequencing of the libraries was done on either Illumina HiSeq 2500 (2x100 bp) or NovaSeq (2x150 bp). The original methods were these. Demultiplexing of reads and collapsing into UMI consensus sequences were performed with MIGEC, and V(D)J alignment was carried out with MiXCR. Vaccine-responding clonotypes were identified with edgeR using replicate PBMC samples, with FDR below 0.01 and a log2 fold change above 5 up to day 15 being required. Each bulk clonotype received a CD4 or CD8 identity based on whether the sequenced CD4 or CD8 repertoire contained that clonotype at higher abundance. TCRdb itself trimmed the public reads at Q25 with fastp, ran MiXCR and retained productive beta chains. Each entry merges the rows of one CDR3 protein and shows their most common DNA and genes. The V and J calls and clone size are TCRdb's, not the authors'. This sample has 450,000 to 550,000 distinct CDR3 sequences in its table, and about 19% of those were observed once. Over 11% of the sample lies in the top ten.

Interpreted using the paper, the treatment or condition label stands for: live attenuated yellow fever vaccine strain. At each blood-draw timepoint, two biological replicates of bulk PBMCs were collected. PBMCs were isolated from peripheral blood using a standard Ficoll-Paque protocol. TriZol was used to extract RNA from bulk PBMCs, from CD4 and CD8 fractions, and from dextramer-positive and dextramer-negative fractions. Here the chain combines TRBV28 and TRBJ2-7; the D segment cannot be called with confidence. The receptor was derived from a young man who received the YFV17D yellow fever vaccine. Sequencing was performed on PBMCs, taken 15 days after the yellow fever booster vaccination. The DNA sequence is TGTGCCAGCAGAAATCAAGTCTACGAGCAGTACTTC. This gives the protein CASRNQVYEQYF. The entire variable domain, with the stretches around the CDR3 drawn from the reference TRBV28 and TRBJ2-7 proteins, is DVKVTQSSRYLVKRTGEKVFLECVQDMDHENMFWYRQDPGLGLRLIYFSYDVKMKEKGDIPEGYSVSREKKERFSLILESASTNQTSMYLCASRNQVYEQYFGPGTRLTVT.